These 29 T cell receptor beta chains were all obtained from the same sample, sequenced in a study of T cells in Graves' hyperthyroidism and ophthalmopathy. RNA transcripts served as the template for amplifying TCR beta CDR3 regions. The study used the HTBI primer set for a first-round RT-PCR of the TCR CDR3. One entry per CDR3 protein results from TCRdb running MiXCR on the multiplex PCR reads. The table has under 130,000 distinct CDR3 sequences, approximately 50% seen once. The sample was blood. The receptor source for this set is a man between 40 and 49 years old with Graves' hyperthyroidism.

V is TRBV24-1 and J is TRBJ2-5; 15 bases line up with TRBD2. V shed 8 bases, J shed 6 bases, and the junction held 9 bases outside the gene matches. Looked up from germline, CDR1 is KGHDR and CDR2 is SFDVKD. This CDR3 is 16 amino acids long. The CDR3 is CATKGLAGGPVKTQYF. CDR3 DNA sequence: TGTGCCACCAAAGGACTAGCGGGAGGGCCGGTGAAGACCCAGTACTTC.

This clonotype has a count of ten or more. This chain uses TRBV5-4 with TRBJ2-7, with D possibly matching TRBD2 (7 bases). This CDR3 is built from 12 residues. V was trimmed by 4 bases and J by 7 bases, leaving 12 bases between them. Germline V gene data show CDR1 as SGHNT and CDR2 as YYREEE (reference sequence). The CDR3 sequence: CASSGGAREQYF. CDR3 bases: TGTGCCAGCAGCGGGGGGGCCAGGGAGCAGTACTTC. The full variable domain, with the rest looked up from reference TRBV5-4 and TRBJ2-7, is ETGVTQSPTHLIKTRGQQVTLRCSSQSGHNTVSWYQQALGQGPQFIFQYYREEENGRGNFPPRFSGLQFPNYSSELNVNALELDDSALYLCASSGGAREQYFGPGTRLTVT.

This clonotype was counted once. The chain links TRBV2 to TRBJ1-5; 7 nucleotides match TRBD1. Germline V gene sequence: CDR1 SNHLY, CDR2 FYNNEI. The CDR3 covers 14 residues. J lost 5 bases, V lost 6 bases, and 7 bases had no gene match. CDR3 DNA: TGTGCCAGCAGAGTCAGACAGGGAGATCAGCCCCAGCATTTT. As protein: CASRVRQGDQPQHF.

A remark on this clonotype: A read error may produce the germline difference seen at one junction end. CDR3 protein: CASSQDSSSYNEQSF. CDR3 DNA: TGTGCCAGCAGCCAAGACTCGAGCTCCTACAATGAGCAGTCCTTC. The J gene is TRBJ2-1, the V gene TRBV7-8; D unresolved. The CDR3 consists of 15 residues. CDR1 and CDR2 (germline): SGHVS, FQNEAQ. The full variable domain, its missing parts supplied by reference TRBV7-8 and TRBJ2-1, is GAGVSQSPRYKVAKRGQDVALRCDPISGHVSLFWYQQALGQGPEFLTYFQNEAQLDKSGLPSDRFFAERPEGSVSTLKIQRTQQEDSAVYLCASSQDSSSYNEQSFGPGTRLTVL.

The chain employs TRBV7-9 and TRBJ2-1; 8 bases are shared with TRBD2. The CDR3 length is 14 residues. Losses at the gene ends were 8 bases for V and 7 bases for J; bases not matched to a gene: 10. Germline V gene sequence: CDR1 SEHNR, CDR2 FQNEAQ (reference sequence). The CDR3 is CASPTPGGRNEQFF. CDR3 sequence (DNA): TGTGCCAGCCCTACCCCGGGCGGGAGGAATGAGCAGTTCTTC.

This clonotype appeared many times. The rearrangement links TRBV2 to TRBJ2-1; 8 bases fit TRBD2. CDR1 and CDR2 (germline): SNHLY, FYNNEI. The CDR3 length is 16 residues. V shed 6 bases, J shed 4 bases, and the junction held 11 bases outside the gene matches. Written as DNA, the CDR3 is TGTGCCAGCAGGGGCTGGGGACGGGAGGGGTACAATGAGCAGTTCTTC. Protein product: CASRGWGREGYNEQFF.

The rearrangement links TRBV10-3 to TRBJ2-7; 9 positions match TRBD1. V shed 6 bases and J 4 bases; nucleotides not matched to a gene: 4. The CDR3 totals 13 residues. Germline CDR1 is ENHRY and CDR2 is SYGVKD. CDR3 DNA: TGTGCCATCAGGCACGGACAGGGGTACGAGCAGTACTTC. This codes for CAIRHGQGYEQYF.

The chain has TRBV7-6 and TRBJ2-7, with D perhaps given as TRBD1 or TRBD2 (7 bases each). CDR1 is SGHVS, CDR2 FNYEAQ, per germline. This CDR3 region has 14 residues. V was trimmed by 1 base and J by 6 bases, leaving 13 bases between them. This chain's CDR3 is CASSLGEGAFEQYF. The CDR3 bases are TGTGCCAGCAGCTTAGGGGAGGGGGCCTTCGAGCAGTACTTC.

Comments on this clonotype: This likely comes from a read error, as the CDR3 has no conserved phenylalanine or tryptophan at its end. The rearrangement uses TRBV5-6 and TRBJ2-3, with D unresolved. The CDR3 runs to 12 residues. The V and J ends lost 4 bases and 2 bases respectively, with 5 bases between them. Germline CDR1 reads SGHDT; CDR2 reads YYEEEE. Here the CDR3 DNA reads TGTGCCAGCAGCCCACCCACAGATACGCAGTATCTT. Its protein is CASSPPTDTQYL.

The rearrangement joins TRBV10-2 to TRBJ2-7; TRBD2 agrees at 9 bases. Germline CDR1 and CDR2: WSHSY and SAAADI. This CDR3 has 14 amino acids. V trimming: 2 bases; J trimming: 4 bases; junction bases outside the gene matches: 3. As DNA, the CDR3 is TGCGCCAGCAGTGAGGCGAGCGGGAGGTACGAGCAGTACTTC. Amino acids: CASSEASGRYEQYF.

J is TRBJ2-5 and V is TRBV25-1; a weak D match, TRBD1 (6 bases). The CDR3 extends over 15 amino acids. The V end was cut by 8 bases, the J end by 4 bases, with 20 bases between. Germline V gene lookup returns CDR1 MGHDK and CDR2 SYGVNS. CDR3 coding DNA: TGTGCCAGCTCACCCAGGGGCAGGGGAATAGAGACCCAGTACTTC. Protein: CASSPRGRGIETQYF.

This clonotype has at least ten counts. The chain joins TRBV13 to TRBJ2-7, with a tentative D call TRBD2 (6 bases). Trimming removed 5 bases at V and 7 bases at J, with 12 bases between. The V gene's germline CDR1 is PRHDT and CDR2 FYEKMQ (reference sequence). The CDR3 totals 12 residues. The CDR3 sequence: CASSPTGEEQYF. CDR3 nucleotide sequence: TGTGCCAGCAGCCCTACGGGGGAAGAGCAGTACTTC.

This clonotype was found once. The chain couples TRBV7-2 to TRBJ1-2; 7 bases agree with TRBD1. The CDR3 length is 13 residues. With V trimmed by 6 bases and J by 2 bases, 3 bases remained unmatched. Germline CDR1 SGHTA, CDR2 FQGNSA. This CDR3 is CASSGRGNYGYTF. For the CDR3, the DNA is TGTGCCAGCAGTGGCAGGGGGAACTATGGCTACACCTTC. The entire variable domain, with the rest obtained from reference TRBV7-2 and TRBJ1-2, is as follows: GAGVSQSPSNKVTEKGKDVELRCDPISGHTALYWYRQSLGQGLEFLIYFQGNSAPDKSGLPSDRFSAERTGGSVSTLTIQRTQQEDSAVYLCASSGRGNYGYTFGSGTRLTVV.

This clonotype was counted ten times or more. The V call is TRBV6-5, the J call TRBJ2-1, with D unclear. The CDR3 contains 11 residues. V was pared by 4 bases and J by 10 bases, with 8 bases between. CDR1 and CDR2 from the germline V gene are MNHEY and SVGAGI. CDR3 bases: TGTGCCAGCAGTTCGACTCTGGAGCAGTTCTTC. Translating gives CASSSTLEQFF.

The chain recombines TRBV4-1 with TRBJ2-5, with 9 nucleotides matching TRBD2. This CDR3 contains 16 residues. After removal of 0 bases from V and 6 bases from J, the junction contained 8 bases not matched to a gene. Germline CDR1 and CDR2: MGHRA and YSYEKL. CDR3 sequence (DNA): TGCGCCAGCAGCCAAGACCAAGCGGGGGGAGTCAAGACCCAGTACTTC. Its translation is CASSQDQAGGVKTQYF.

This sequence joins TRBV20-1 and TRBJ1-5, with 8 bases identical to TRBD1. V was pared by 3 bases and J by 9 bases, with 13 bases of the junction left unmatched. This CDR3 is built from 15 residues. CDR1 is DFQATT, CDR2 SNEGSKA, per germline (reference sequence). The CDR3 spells CSARGGDRWQPPQHF. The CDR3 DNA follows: TGCAGTGCTAGGGGCGGGGACAGGTGGCAACCGCCCCAGCATTTT.

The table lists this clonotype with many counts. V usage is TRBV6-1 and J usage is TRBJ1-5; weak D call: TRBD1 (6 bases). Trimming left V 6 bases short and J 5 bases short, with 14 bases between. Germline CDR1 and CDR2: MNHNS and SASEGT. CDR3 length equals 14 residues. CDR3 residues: CASRETGSYQPQHF. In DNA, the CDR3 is TGTGCCAGCAGAGAGACAGGTTCTTATCAGCCCCAGCATTTT.

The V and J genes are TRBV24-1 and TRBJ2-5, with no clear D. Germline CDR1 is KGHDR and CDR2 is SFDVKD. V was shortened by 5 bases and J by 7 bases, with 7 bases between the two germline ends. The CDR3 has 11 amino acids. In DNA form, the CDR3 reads TGTGCCACCAGTGGTTCCGGGACCCAGTACTTC. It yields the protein CATSGSGTQYF.

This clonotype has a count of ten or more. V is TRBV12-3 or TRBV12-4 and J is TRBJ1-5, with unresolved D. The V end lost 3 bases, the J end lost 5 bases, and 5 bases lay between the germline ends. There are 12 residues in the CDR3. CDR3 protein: CASSFRDQPQHF. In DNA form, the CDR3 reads TGTGCCAGCAGTTTTAGAGATCAGCCCCAGCATTTT.

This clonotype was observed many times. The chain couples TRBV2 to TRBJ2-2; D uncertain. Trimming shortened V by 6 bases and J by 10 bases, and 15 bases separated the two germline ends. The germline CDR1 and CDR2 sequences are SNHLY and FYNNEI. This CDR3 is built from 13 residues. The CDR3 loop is CASRADGSVELFF. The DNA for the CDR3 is TGTGCCAGCAGGGCCGACGGGTCAGTGGAGCTGTTTTTT.

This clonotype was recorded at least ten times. The CDR3 sequence is CASSLGVRKGGGTEAFF. CDR3 nucleotide sequence: TGTGCCAGCAGCCTTGGAGTTAGAAAGGGAGGGGGTACTGAAGCTTTCTTT. The genes are TRBV5-6 and TRBJ1-1; a weak D match, TRBD1 (6 bases). V dropped 4 bases and J dropped 5 bases, with 24 bases sitting between them. The CDR3 sequence is 17 residues long. Germline V gene sequence: CDR1 SGHDT, CDR2 YYEEEE.

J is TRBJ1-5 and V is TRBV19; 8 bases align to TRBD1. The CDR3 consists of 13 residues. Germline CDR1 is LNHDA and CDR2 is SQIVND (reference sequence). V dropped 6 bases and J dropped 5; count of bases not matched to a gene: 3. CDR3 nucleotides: TGTGCCAGTAGCAGACAGGGGTATCAGCCCCAGCATTTT. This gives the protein CASSRQGYQPQHF.

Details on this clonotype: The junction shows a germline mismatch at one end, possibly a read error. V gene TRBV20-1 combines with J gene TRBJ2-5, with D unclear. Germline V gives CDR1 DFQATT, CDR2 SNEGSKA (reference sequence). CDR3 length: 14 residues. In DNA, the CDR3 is TGCAGTGCTGATAAGGGATATAGTCAAGAGACCCAGTGCTTC. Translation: CSADKGYSQETQCF.

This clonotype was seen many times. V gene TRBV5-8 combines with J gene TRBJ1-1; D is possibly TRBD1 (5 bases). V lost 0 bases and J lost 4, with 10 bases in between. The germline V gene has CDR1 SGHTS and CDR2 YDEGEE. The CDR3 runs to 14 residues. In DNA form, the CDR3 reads TGTGCCAGCAGCTTGGCCTATGGGGGCACTGAAGCTTTCTTT. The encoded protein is CASSLAYGGTEAFF. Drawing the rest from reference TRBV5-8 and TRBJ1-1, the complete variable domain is EAGVTQSPTHLIKTRGQQATLRCSPISGHTSVYWYQQALGLGLQFLLWYDEGEERNRGNFPPRFSGRQFPNYSSELNVNALELEDSALYLCASSLAYGGTEAFFGQGTRLTVV.

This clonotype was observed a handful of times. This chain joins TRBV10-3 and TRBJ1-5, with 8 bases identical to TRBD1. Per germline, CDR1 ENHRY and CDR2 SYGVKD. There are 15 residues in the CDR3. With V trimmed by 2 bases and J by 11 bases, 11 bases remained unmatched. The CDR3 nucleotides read TGTGCCATCAGTGAGAACAGGGGGGTAGAAGAGACCCAGCATTTT. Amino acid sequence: CAISENRGVEETQHF.

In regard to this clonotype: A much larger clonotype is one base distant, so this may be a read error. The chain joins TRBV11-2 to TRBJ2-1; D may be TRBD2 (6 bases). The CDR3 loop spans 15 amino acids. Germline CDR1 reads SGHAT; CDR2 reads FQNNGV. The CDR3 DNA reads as TGTGCCAGCACCCTGGAGGGTCTCTCCTACAATGAGCAGTCCTTC. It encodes CASTLEGLSYNEQSF.

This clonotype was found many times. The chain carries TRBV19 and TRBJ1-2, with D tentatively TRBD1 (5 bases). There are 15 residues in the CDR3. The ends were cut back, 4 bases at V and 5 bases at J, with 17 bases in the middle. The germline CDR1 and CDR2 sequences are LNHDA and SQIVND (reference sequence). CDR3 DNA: TGTGCCAGTAGTACTCGAGACAGTTCGTCTTATGGCTACACCTTC. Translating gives CASSTRDSSSYGYTF.

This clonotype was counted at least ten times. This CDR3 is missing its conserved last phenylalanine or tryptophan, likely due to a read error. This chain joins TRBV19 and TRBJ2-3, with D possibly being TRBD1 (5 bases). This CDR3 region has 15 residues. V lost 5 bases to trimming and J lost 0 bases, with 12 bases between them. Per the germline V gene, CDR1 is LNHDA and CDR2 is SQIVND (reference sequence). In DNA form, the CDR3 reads TGTGCCAGTAGTCTCGGCTGGACAAGCACAGATACGCAGTATTCT. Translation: CASSLGWTSTDTQYS.

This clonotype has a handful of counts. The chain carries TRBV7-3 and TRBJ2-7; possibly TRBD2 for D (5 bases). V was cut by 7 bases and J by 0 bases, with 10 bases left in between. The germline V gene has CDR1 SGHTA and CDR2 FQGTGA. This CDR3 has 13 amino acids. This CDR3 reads CASKLAPSYEQYF. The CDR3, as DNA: TGTGCCAGCAAGCTAGCCCCCTCCTACGAGCAGTACTTC. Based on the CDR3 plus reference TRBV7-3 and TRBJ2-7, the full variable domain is GAGVSQTPSNKVTEKGKYVELRCDPISGHTALYWYRQSLGQGPEFLIYFQGTGAADDSGLPNDRFFAVRPEGSVSTLKIQRTERGDSAVYLCASKLAPSYEQYFGPGTRLTVT.